This passage covers 20 T cell receptor beta chains from one sample sequenced in a study of blood T cells in healthy people across ages. Next came a second PCR, run for about 7 to 11 cycles, which used a sample-barcoded 5' primer along with a J-beta primer mix. MiXCR was run by TCRdb on the 5' RACE reads, yielding one entry per CDR3 protein. The data show more than 500,000 distinct CDR3 sequences, with about 25% seen just once and approximately 17% held by the top ten. The sample was blood. The receptor set was obtained from a woman aged 70-85 years in good health.

The table lists this clonotype with a few counts. The genes are TRBV7-9 and TRBJ1-6, with 7 positions matching TRBD1. Germline V gene lookup returns CDR1 SEHNR and CDR2 FQNEAQ (reference sequence). V lost 3 bases and J lost 7; bases outside the gene matches: 3. CDR3 length equals 14 residues. The CDR3 protein is CASSLGQQNSPLHF. For the CDR3, the DNA is TGTGCCAGCAGCTTGGGACAGCAGAATTCACCCCTCCACTTT.

A few counts support this clonotype. This chain joins TRBV6-2 or TRBV6-3 and TRBJ1-5, with D unresolved. This CDR3 contains 15 residues. Germline CDR1 reads MNHEY; CDR2 reads SVGEGT. Trimming shortened V by 6 bases and J by 0 bases, and 12 bases separated the two germline ends. CDR3 coding DNA: TGTGCCAGCAGGGTGGGTCTTAATAGCAATCAGCCCCAGCATTTT. It yields the protein CASRVGLNSNQPQHF.

The rearrangement links TRBV18 to TRBJ2-3; D unresolved. The V end lost 3 bases, the J end lost 1 base, and 14 bases lay between the germline ends. Germline V gene data show CDR1 as KGHSH and CDR2 as LQKENI. The CDR3 extends over 16 amino acids. CDR3 sequence reads: CASSPPGGYRTDTQYF. The CDR3 region has the DNA TGTGCCAGCTCACCTCCCGGTGGGTACCGCACAGATACGCAGTATTTT.

The table lists this clonotype with a count of one. A read error may account for a junction end that differs from germline. This chain uses TRBV20-1 with TRBJ2-5; no firm D call. The CDR3 contains 13 residues. The germline CDR1 and CDR2 sequences are DFQATT and SNEGSKA (reference sequence). CDR3 coding DNA: TGCAGTGCTAAAGACTCATACCAAGAGGCCCAGTACTTC. Translating it yields CSAKDSYQEAQYF.

The chain has TRBV7-2 and TRBJ2-5; 11 nucleotides align to TRBD2. CDR1 and CDR2 (germline): SGHTA, FQGNSA. Trimming removed 1 base from V and 13 bases from J; junction bases left unmatched: 11. The length of the CDR3 is 15 residues. The CDR3 DNA reads as TGTGCCAGCAGCTTAGAGGCGACTAGCGGGACTACAATGTACTTC. This translates into CASSLEATSGTTMYF.

This clonotype appeared a few times. The rearrangement links TRBV6-5 to TRBJ2-7; 12 bases line up with TRBD2. The CDR3 has 16 residues. V lost 0 bases to trimming and J lost 4 bases; unmatched junction nucleotides: 4. The germline V gene encodes CDR1 MNHEY and CDR2 SVGAGI. This CDR3 reads CASSYSGTSGRYEQYF. CDR3 nucleotides: TGTGCCAGCAGTTACTCCGGGACTAGCGGGCGTTACGAGCAGTACTTC.

This clonotype has a handful of counts. This chain connects TRBV20-1 to TRBJ1-1; D is uncertain. The germline V gene has CDR1 DFQATT and CDR2 SNEGSKA (reference sequence). V dropped 5 bases and J dropped 4 bases, with 17 bases sitting between them. The CDR3 length is 14 residues. The CDR3 sequence: CSAYPLMTTTEAFF. The CDR3 nucleotides read TGCAGTGCTTACCCGCTGATGACGACCACTGAAGCTTTCTTT.

The chain is built from TRBV12-3 or TRBV12-4 and TRBJ1-2; no firm D call. The CDR3 has 14 residues. Trimming removed 6 bases from V and 0 bases from J, with 11 bases in between. The CDR3 DNA follows: TGTGCCAGCAGCCCCGGGGTGTCTAACTATGGCTACACCTTC. This codes for CASSPGVSNYGYTF.

This clonotype was recorded at least ten times. The chain is built from TRBV7-9 and TRBJ2-4; 9 bases map to TRBD2. Germline CDR1 reads SEHNR; CDR2 reads FQNEAQ (reference sequence). The length of the CDR3 is 15 residues. The trim removed 5 bases at V and 0 bases at J, leaving 2 bases unmatched. In DNA form, the CDR3 reads TGTGCCAGCAGCCGTAGCGGGAGAGCCAAAAACATTCAGTACTTC. It encodes CASSRSGRAKNIQYF.

This clonotype was seen a few times. CDR3 DNA sequence: TGTGCCAGCAGCTTATCGCGGGGTGTAAATGAGCAGTTCTTC. Translation gives CASSLSRGVNEQFF. The chain uses TRBV7-9 and TRBJ2-1, with D possibly TRBD2 on 6 matching bases. Trimming left V 2 bases short and J 7 bases short, with 12 bases between. CDR1 is SEHNR, CDR2 FQNEAQ, per germline (reference sequence). This CDR3 comprises 14 residues.

The sample holds one count of this clonotype. A read error is likely, as this CDR3 ends without the conserved phenylalanine or tryptophan. The chain links TRBV7-2 to TRBJ2-5; TRBD2 agrees at 7 bases. The assigned J gene may be wrong: the sequence end matches TRBJ2-1 better. Per the germline V gene, CDR1 is SGHTA and CDR2 is FQGNSA. The CDR3 has 15 amino acids. In nucleotides, the CDR3 is TGTGCCAGCAGCTTTTTTGGCGGGGGAGACAATGAGCAGTTCCTC. This codes for CASSFFGGGDNEQFL.

This clonotype was detected only a few times. This rearrangement joins TRBV29-1 to TRBJ2-5; D tentatively fits TRBD1 or TRBD2 (7 bases each). V was clipped by 3 bases and J by 4 bases, with 9 bases between them. The germline gives CDR1 SQVTM, CDR2 ANQGSEA. CDR3 size: 12 residues. CDR3 amino acids: CSVDRGGETQYF. Written as DNA, the CDR3 is TGCAGCGTTGACAGGGGGGGAGAGACCCAGTACTTC.

CDR3 nucleotides: TGCGCCTCGGCAGGGGGTGGAGATACGCAGTATTTT. Protein product: CASAGGGDTQYF. This sequence joins TRBV4-3 and TRBJ2-3; the match to TRBD1 covers 7 bases. Germline loops: CDR1 LGHNA, CDR2 YSLEER. The CDR3 sequence is 12 residues long. The trim removed 11 bases at V and 5 bases at J, leaving 7 bases unmatched.

This clonotype was seen only a few times. The V and J genes are TRBV20-1 and TRBJ2-7; either TRBD1 or TRBD2 may supply D (5 bases each). CDR3 length: 14 residues. The ends were cut back, 6 bases at V and 7 bases at J, with 22 bases in the middle. Germline V gene sequence: CDR1 DFQATT, CDR2 SNEGSKA (reference sequence). CDR3 residues: CSADPGRPGQEQYF. The CDR3 DNA sequence: TGCAGTGCCGATCCGGGACGGCCTGGGCAGGAGCAGTACTTC.

This clonotype occurred a few times. This chain uses TRBV4-3 with TRBJ1-6, with D maybe TRBD1 (5 bases). The CDR3 contains 16 residues. Deletions cut 1 base from V and 6 bases from J, with 13 bases between. Germline values: CDR1 LGHNA, CDR2 YSLEER. CDR3 protein: CASSQVSRGGNSPLHF. In DNA, the CDR3 is TGCGCCAGCAGCCAAGTGTCGAGGGGAGGTAATTCACCCCTCCACTTT.

This clonotype was seen only a few times. The J gene is TRBJ1-5, the V gene TRBV12-3 or TRBV12-4; no definite D call. This CDR3 has 17 amino acids. Between the trimmed V and J ends, which lost 6 bases and 0 bases, there was a span of 18 bases. CDR3 amino acids: CASSRWDLSDSNQPQHF. The CDR3 nucleotides read TGTGCCAGCAGCCGGTGGGATCTGTCTGATAGCAATCAGCCCCAGCATTTT.

This chain uses TRBV27 with TRBJ2-1, with 8 bases lining up with TRBD2. The CDR3 runs to 15 residues. After removal of 6 bases from V and 4 bases from J, the junction contained 8 bases not matched to a gene. Germline V gene lookup returns CDR1 MNHEY and CDR2 SMNVEV (reference sequence). The CDR3 bases are TGTGCCAGCAGCTCCCTTAGCGGGGCATACAATGAGCAGTTCTTC. Translating gives CASSSLSGAYNEQFF.

The rearrangement links TRBV27 to TRBJ1-6, with 9 bases lining up with TRBD1. This CDR3 contains 17 residues. The germline V gene has CDR1 MNHEY and CDR2 SMNVEV (reference sequence). V shed 9 bases and J 6 bases; nucleotides not matched to a gene: 15. The CDR3 loop is CASSLGTGFLPNSPLHF. For the CDR3, the DNA is TGTGCCAGTAGTCTCGGGACAGGGTTTTTGCCTAATTCACCCCTCCACTTT.

This clonotype came up once. A junction boundary mismatches the germline segment, possibly from a read error. V usage is TRBV27 and J usage is TRBJ1-4; D ambiguous. The CDR3 has 14 amino acids. CDR1 is MNHEY, CDR2 SMNVEV, per germline (reference sequence). The CDR3 region has the DNA TGTGCCAGCAGTTTAAACCAAAAAGGAGAAAAACTGTCTTTT. Its translation is CASSLNQKGEKLSF.

The V and J genes are TRBV10-2 and TRBJ2-1; 9 bases agree with TRBD2. Germline CDR1 is WSHSY and CDR2 is SAAADI. V gave up 0 bases and J gave up 2 bases; unmatched junction bases: 2. The CDR3 totals 16 residues. The CDR3 sequence: CASSESAGGTYNEQFF. The CDR3 bases are TGCGCCAGCAGTGAGTCGGCGGGAGGGACCTACAATGAGCAGTTCTTC.